This T cell receptor beta chain was identified in a study of regulatory T cells in long-lasting Graves disease. To make TCR beta libraries, researchers used iRepertoire HTBI primers and Arm-PCR of CDR3 regions. Authors' data handling: Identification across samples found some 60 TRBV and around 15 TRBJ segments. One entry per CDR3 protein results from TCRdb running MiXCR on the multiplex PCR reads. The V and J calls were not made by the authors but by TCRdb's processing. The sample carries hundreds of thousands of distinct CDR3 sequences, roughly 30% recorded once. Sample time point: persistent/refractory GD, antithyroid drugs over 5 years with positive TRAb. Isolated PBMC RNA provided the starting material for the TCR library. Peripheral blood, 7.5 to 9 milliliters of it, was drawn into EDTA tubes. In the case of this clonotype: The antigen remains undetermined.

The study's findings and limits: Persistent disease preferred TRBV28, TRBJ1-2 and TRBJ2-5.

The CDR3 is 15 residues long. CDR1 is SGHRS and CDR2 is YFSETQ in the germline V gene. The ends were cut back, 2 bases at V and 0 bases at J, with 11 bases in the middle. The chain has TRBV5-1 and TRBJ1-2, with a weak D call TRBD1 (6 bases). The source of this sequence is a female donor with Graves disease. The material was peripheral blood mononuclear cells (PBMCs), obtained when the disease was refractory, from a patient treated with antithyroid drugs. This CDR3 is CASSLQGASNYGYTF. In nucleotides, the CDR3 is TGCGCCAGCAGCTTACAGGGAGCCTCTAACTATGGCTACACCTTC. The full variable domain, with the rest looked up from reference TRBV5-1 and TRBJ1-2, is KAGVTQTPRYLIKTRGQQVTLSCSPISGHRSVSWYQQTPGQGLQFLFEYFSETQRNKGNFPGRFSGRQFSNSRSEMNVSTLELGDSALYLCASSLQGASNYGYTFGSGTRLTVV.